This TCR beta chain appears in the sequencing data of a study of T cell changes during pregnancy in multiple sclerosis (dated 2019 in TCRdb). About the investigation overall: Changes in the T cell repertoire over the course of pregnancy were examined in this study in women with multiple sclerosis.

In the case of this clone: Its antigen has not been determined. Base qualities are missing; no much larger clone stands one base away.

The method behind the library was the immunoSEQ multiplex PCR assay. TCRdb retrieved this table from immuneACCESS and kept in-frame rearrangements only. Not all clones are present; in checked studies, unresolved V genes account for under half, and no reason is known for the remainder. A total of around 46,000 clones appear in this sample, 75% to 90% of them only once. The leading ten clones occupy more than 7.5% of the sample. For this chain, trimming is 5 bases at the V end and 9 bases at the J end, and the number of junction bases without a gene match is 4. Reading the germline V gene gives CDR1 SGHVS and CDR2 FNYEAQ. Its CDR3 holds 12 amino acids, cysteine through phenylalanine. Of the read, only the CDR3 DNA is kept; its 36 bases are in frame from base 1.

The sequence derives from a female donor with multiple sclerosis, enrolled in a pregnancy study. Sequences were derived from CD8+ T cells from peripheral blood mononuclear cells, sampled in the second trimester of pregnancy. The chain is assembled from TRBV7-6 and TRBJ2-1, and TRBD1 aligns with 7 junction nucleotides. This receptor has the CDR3 CASSRGQFEQFF. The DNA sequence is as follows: TGTGCCAGCAGCCGGGGACAGTTTGAGCAGTTCTTC. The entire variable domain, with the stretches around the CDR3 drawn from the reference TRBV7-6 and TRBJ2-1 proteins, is GAGVSQSPRYKVTKRGQDVALRCDPISGHVSLYWYRQALGQGPEFLTYFNYEAQQDKSGLPNDRFSAERPEGSISTLTIQRTEQRDSAMYRCASSRGQFEQFFGPGTRLTVL.